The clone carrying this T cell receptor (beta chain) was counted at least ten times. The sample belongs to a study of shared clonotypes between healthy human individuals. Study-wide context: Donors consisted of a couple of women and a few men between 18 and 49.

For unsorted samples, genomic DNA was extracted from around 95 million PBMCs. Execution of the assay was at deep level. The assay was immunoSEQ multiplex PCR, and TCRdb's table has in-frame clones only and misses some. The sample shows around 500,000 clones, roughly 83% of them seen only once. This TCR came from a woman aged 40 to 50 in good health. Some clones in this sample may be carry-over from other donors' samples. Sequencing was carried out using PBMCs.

In nucleotides, the CDR3 is TGTGCCAGTAGTATGGGGGGCAGGGAGACCCAGTACTTC. Residues: CASSMGGRETQYF. This rearrangement joins TRBV19 to TRBJ2-5; perhaps D is TRBD1 or TRBD2 (6 bases each). Germline loops: CDR1 LNHDA, CDR2 SQIVND (reference sequence). V was cut by 3 bases and J by 5 bases, with 10 bases left in between. The CDR3 sequence is 13 residues long.